The table lists the clone carrying this TCR beta chain with many counts. This record belongs to a study of early T cells in non-severe SARS-CoV-2 infection. The CDR3 is made up of 12 amino acids. The germline CDR1 and CDR2 sequences are LGHDT and YNNKEL (reference sequence). Trimming took off 1 base at V and 2 bases at J, with 3 bases between the two ends. TCRdb used MiXCR to reprocess the 5' RACE reads, holding one entry per CDR3 protein. There are 65,000 to 75,000 distinct CDR3 sequences in the sample; approximately 10% occur only once, and less than 5% lies in the top ten. This rearrangement joins TRBV3-1 to TRBJ2-7; D is unclear. Material for sequencing was whole blood. This TCR came from an adult who was a healthcare worker with PCR-confirmed SARS-CoV-2 infection or an uninfected control (not recorded which). The CDR3 sequence is CASSQVTYEQYF. In DNA form, the CDR3 reads TGTGCCAGCAGCCAAGTGACCTACGAGCAGTACTTC.